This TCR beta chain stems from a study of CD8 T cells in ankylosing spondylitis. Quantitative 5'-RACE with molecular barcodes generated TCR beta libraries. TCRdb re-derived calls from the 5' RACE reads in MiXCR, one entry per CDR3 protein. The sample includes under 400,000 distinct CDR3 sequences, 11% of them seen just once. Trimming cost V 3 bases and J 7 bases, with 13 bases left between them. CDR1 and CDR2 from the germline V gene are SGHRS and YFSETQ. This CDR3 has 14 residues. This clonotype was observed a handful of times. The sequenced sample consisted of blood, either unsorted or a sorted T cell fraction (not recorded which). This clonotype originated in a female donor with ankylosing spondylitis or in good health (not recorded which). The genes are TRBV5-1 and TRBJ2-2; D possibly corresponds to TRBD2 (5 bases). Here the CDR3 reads CASSYTGSVGELFF. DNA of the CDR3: TGCGCCAGCAGCTACACGGGGTCCGTCGGGGAGCTGTTTTTT. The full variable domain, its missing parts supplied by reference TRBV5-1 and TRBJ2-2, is KAGVTQTPRYLIKTRGQQVTLSCSPISGHRSVSWYQQTPGQGLQFLFEYFSETQRNKGNFPGRFSGRQFSNSRSEMNVSTLELGDSALYLCASSYTGSVGELFFGEGSRLTVL.